These 21 T cell receptor beta chains originate from one sample sequenced in a study of blood T cell repertoires in COVID-19. Assay: immunoSEQ multiplex PCR; the TCRdb copy retains only in-frame clones and omits some. The sample lists about 15,000 clones; around three quarters were seen once. The sequencing sample was made of peripheral blood. The receptors originated from an older man with active or convalescent COVID-19.

This clone was seen only once. The J gene is TRBJ2-1, the V gene TRBV24-1; TRBD2 matches 9 bases. The CDR3 length is 15 residues. Unmatched junction bases numbered 5, after V lost 1 base and J lost 8 bases. In germline, CDR1 is KGHDR, CDR2 SFDVKD. The CDR3 bases are TGTGCCACCAGTGATTTCGGGACTAGCCCCCATGAGCAGTTCTTC. Protein sequence: CATSDFGTSPHEQFF.

The count of this clone is one. The chain uses TRBV15 and TRBJ1-3; the D is unclear. Trimming removed 4 bases at V and 0 bases at J, with 13 bases between. The germline gives CDR1 LNHNV, CDR2 YYDKDF (reference sequence). The CDR3 contains 16 residues. In DNA, the CDR3 is TGTGCCACCAGCATCGGGAGGGTTCTCTCTGGAAACACCATATATTTT. Translating gives CATSIGRVLSGNTIYF.

This rearrangement joins TRBV19 to TRBJ1-1; TRBD1 matches at 11 bases. CDR3 length: 18 amino acids. Germline V lookup: CDR1 LNHDA, CDR2 SQIVND (reference sequence). V shed 5 bases and J 1 base; nucleotides not matched to a gene: 12. In DNA form, the CDR3 reads TGTGCCAGTAGTGCCCGCTCCGGGACAGGGGGATGGAACACTGAAGCTTTCTTT. Residues: CASSARSGTGGWNTEAFF.

The V call is TRBV7-9, the J call TRBJ2-5, with 7 positions matching TRBD2. Germline CDR1 is SEHNR and CDR2 is FQNEAQ (reference sequence). Unmatched junction bases numbered 8, after V lost 6 bases and J lost 1 base. The CDR3 runs 15 residues. The CDR3 reads CASSERGGFQETQYF. DNA for the CDR3: TGTGCCAGCAGTGAGCGGGGAGGCTTCCAAGAGACCCAGTACTTC. The full variable domain, its missing parts supplied by reference TRBV7-9 and TRBJ2-5, is DTGVSQNPRHKITKRGQNVTFRCDPISEHNRLYWYRQTLGQGPEFLTYFQNEAQLEKSRLLSDRFSAERPKGSFSTLEIQRTEQGDSAMYLCASSERGGFQETQYFGPGTRLLVL.

The CDR3 DNA reads as TGTGCCAGCAGCGAACAGCTTACTAGCACAGATACGCAGTATTTT. It specifies CASSEQLTSTDTQYF. The rearrangement links TRBV13 to TRBJ2-3; D is unclear. The CDR3 runs to 15 residues. Trimming removed 5 bases at V and 0 bases at J, with 12 bases between. Germline lookup yields CDR1 PRHDT and CDR2 FYEKMQ (reference sequence).

This clone was observed a few times. J is TRBJ1-2 and V is TRBV19; weak D call: TRBD1 (6 bases). V lost 5 bases, J lost 2 bases, and 9 bases lay in between. Per germline, CDR1 LNHDA and CDR2 SQIVND (reference sequence). The CDR3 is 13 residues long. CDR3 sequence (DNA): TGTGCCAGTAGTGAACAGGGAAACTATGGCTACACCTTC. Its translation: CASSEQGNYGYTF.

This rearrangement joins TRBV5-4 to TRBJ1-1; D unresolved. This CDR3 is built from 13 residues. CDR1 SGHNT and CDR2 YYREEE come from the germline V gene (reference sequence). The V end lost 1 base, the J end lost 1 base, and 5 bases lay between the germline ends. In DNA, the CDR3 is TGTGCCAGCAGCTTGTCCAGGAACACTGAAGCTTTCTTT. Protein sequence: CASSLSRNTEAFF.

In its sample, this clone was seen a few times. This rearrangement joins TRBV24-1 to TRBJ2-3, with 12 bases fitting TRBD2. The CDR3 contains 19 residues. Losses at the gene ends were 3 bases for V and 1 base for J; bases not matched to a gene: 10. Germline-derived CDR1 and CDR2 are KGHDR and SFDVKD. Written as DNA, the CDR3 is TGTGCCACCAGTGATCCGAGGCCGACTAGCGGGAGCCGCACAGATACGCAGTATTTT. Amino acid sequence: CATSDPRPTSGSRTDTQYF.

The rearrangement links TRBV7-2 to TRBJ2-2; 9 bases line up with TRBD2. This CDR3 is built from 15 residues. From germline, CDR1 is SGHTA and CDR2 FQGNSA. The V segment lost 0 bases and the J segment 5 bases; nucleotides outside the gene matches: 1. The chain's CDR3 is CASSLARGGTGELFF. In DNA, the CDR3 is TGTGCCAGCAGCTTAGCGCGGGGGGGTACCGGGGAGCTGTTTTTT.

The chain employs TRBV18 and TRBJ2-5, with D hard to call. Germline CDR1 is KGHSH and CDR2 is LQKENI. The CDR3 contains 13 residues. V lost 2 bases and J lost 0, with 4 bases in between. The CDR3 loop reads CASSPSYQETQYF. The CDR3 coding sequence is TGTGCCAGCTCACCATCGTACCAAGAGACCCAGTACTTC.

The chain employs TRBV5-4 and TRBJ2-7; maybe TRBD1 (6 bases). Germline lookup yields CDR1 SGHNT and CDR2 YYREEE (reference sequence). Trimming left V 5 bases short and J 5 bases short, with 20 bases between. The CDR3 runs 15 residues. The CDR3 DNA sequence: TGTGCCAGCAGTTATAGGTCCACAGGGCCGAACGAGCAGTACTTC. It translates to CASSYRSTGPNEQYF.

This clone has a handful of counts. The chain couples TRBV12-3 or TRBV12-4 to TRBJ2-2; D is ambiguous. Trimming stripped 5 bases from V and 8 bases from J, with 6 bases between. The CDR3 runs to 11 residues. CDR3 sequence reads: CASSPRGELFF. The CDR3, as DNA: TGTGCCAGCAGTCCGAGGGGGGAGCTGTTTTTT.

The V and J genes are TRBV12-3 or TRBV12-4 and TRBJ2-7; weak D call: TRBD1 (7 bases). CDR3 length: 13 residues. Trimming took off 5 bases at V and 3 bases at J, with 11 bases between the two ends. The CDR3, as DNA: TGTGCCAGCAGTCCGCGGGACAGCTACGAGCAGTACTTC. Translating it yields CASSPRDSYEQYF.

The chain links TRBV7-2 to TRBJ2-5, with TRBD2 matching 8 bases. The CDR3 has 13 amino acids. Germline V gene data show CDR1 as SGHTA and CDR2 as FQGNSA. J lost 13 bases, V lost 5 bases, and 12 bases had no gene match. As DNA, the CDR3 is TGTGCCAGCAGCGCAAGAGGACTAGCCCGGGGGTACTTC. It specifies CASSARGLARGYF.

The CDR3, as DNA: TGTGCCAGCAGTTCGGCAGGGGGATACAATCAGCCCCAGCATTTT. It translates to CASSSAGGYNQPQHF. This chain uses TRBV6-5 with TRBJ1-5; 7 bases agree with TRBD1. The CDR3 extends over 15 amino acids. Germline CDR1 reads MNHEY; CDR2 reads SVGAGI. V was pared by 4 bases and J by 3 bases, with 6 bases of the junction left unmatched.

The chain has TRBV6-5 and TRBJ1-1; D is perhaps TRBD1 (6 bases). The CDR3 sequence is 16 residues long. In germline, CDR1 is MNHEY, CDR2 SVGAGI. Trimming shortened V by 2 bases and J by 0 bases, and 13 bases separated the two germline ends. The CDR3 DNA follows: TGTGCCAGCAGTTACGGCAGGGGTGACATGAACACTGAAGCTTTCTTT. Translation: CASSYGRGDMNTEAFF.

The chain employs TRBV18 and TRBJ2-3, with a tentative D call TRBD1 (6 bases). The CDR3 covers 13 residues. Germline CDR1 reads KGHSH; CDR2 reads LQKENI. Trimming left V 3 bases short and J 5 bases short, with 9 bases between. The CDR3 sequence: CASSPTGQDTQYF. CDR3 nucleotides: TGTGCCAGCTCACCCACAGGGCAAGATACGCAGTATTTT.

CDR3 bases: TGTGCCACCAGCAGTAGGGAGAGCACAGATACGCAGTATTTT. It specifies CATSSRESTDTQYF. The J gene is TRBJ2-3, the V gene TRBV15; possible D gene TRBD2, 5 bases. The V gene lost 3 bases and the J gene lost 0 bases, with 7 bases spanning the gap. Germline-derived CDR1 and CDR2 are LNHNV and YYDKDF (reference sequence). The CDR3 is 14 amino acids.

The rearrangement joins TRBV19 to TRBJ2-5; 7 bases line up with TRBD2. Germline assignment: CDR1 LNHDA and CDR2 SQIVND (reference sequence). The CDR3 has 15 amino acids. The V gene end was trimmed by 3 bases and the J gene end by 5 bases; junction bases not matched to a gene: 9. CDR3 residues: CASSIRREGRETQYF. As DNA, the CDR3 is TGTGCCAGTAGTATTAGGAGGGAGGGCAGGGAGACCCAGTACTTC.

This clone appeared once. J is TRBJ1-1 and V is TRBV2; D unclear. The length of the CDR3 is 12 residues. Trimming left V 1 base short and J 3 bases short, with 3 bases between. The germline gives CDR1 SNHLY, CDR2 FYNNEI. CDR3 sequence: CASSEDYTEAFF. DNA for the CDR3: TGTGCCAGCAGTGAAGACTACACTGAAGCTTTCTTT.

The chain recombines TRBV10-3 with TRBJ2-7; D is perhaps TRBD1 (6 bases). The CDR3 has 14 amino acids. Germline V lookup: CDR1 ENHRY, CDR2 SYGVKD. V lost 0 bases and J lost 3, with 9 bases in between. DNA of the CDR3: TGTGCCATCAGTGAGTCGAGACAGGTCTACGAGCAGTACTTC. It codes for CAISESRQVYEQYF.